This T cell receptor (beta chain) was profiled in a study of cytomegalovirus exposure and HLA in healthy donors. Overall study: Earlier findings included nearly 120 million unique TCR beta sequences obtained from some 180 million T cells. Points from the study as a whole: TCR beta chains associated with HLA were, in a later analysis, more clonally expanded than equally common others. At a 0.05 false discovery rate, a later analysis found approximately 17,000 TCR beta sequences to be associated with HLA alleles.

This CDR3 has 15 amino acids. Germline CDR1 GTSNPN, CDR2 SVGIG (reference sequence). To note about this clone: No antigen is known for it.

Amplification used 60 Vbeta primers and 13 Jbeta primers. Sequencing was performed with immunoSEQ multiplex PCR; in TCRdb, only in-frame clones are kept and a portion is missing. Altogether under 75,000 clones are present, around 62% being singletons, with the ten largest covering 17%. The source material was PBMCs. This TCR derives from a man in his forties or fifties in good health and CMV-seropositive. This chain connects TRBV30 to TRBJ1-5; a weak D match, TRBD2 (6 bases). The end of the DNA aligns better with TRBJ2-3, so the J call may be wrong. In DNA form, the CDR3 reads TGTGCCTGGAGTAAGGGACTCCACAGCAATCAGCCCCAGTATTTT. Its translation: CAWSKGLHSNQPQYF.